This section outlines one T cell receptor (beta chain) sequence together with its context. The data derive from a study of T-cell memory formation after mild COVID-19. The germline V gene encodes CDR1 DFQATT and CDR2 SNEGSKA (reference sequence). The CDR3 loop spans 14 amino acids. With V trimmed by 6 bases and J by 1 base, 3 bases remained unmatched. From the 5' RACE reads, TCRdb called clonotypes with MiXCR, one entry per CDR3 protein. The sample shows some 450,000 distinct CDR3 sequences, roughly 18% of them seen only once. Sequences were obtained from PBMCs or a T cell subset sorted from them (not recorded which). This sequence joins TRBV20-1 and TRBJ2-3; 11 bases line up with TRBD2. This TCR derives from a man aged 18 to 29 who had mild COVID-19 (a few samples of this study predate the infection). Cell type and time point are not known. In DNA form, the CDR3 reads TGCAGTGCCAAACTAGCGGGGGGCACAGATACGCAGTATTTT. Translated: CSAKLAGGTDTQYF.